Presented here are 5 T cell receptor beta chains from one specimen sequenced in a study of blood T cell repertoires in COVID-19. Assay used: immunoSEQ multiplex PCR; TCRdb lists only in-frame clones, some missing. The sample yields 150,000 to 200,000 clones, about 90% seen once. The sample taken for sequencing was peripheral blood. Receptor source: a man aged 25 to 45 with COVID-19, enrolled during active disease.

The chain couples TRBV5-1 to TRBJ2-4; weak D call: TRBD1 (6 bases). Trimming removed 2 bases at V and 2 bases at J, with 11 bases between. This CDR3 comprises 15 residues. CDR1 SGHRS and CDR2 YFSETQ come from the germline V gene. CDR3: CASSLEQGTKNIQYF. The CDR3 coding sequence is TGCGCCAGCAGCTTAGAACAGGGAACCAAAAACATTCAGTACTTC.

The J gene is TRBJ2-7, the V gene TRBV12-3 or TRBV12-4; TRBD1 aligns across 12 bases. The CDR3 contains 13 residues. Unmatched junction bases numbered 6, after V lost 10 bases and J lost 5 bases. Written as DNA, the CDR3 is TGTGCCACTTCGGGACAGGGGGCTAACGAGCAGTACTTC. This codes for CATSGQGANEQYF.

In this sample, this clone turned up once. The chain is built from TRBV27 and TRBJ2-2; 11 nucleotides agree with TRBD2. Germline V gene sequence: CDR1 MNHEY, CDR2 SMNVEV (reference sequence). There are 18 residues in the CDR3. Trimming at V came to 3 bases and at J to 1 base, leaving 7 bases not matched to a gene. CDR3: CASSLIMGTSGNTGELFF. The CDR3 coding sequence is TGTGCCAGCAGTTTGATTATGGGGACTAGCGGGAACACCGGGGAGCTGTTTTTT.

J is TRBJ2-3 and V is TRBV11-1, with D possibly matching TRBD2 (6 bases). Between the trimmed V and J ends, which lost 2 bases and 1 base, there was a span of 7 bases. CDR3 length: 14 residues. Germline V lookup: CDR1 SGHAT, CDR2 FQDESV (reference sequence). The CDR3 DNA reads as TGTGCCAGCAGCTTATCGGGGGGCACAGATACGCAGTATTTT. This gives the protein CASSLSGGTDTQYF. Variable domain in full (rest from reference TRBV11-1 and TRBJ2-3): EAEVAQSPRYKITEKSQAVAFWCDPISGHATLYWYRQILGQGPELLVQFQDESVVDDSQLPKDRFSAERLKGVDSTLKIQPAELGDSAMYLCASSLSGGTDTQYFGPGTRLTVL.

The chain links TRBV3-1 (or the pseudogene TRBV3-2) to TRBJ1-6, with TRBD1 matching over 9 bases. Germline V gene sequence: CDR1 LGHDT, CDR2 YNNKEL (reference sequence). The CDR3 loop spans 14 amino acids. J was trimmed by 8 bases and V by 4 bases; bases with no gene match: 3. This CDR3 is CASSRDRADSPLHF. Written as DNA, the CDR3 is TGTGCCAGCAGCCGGGACAGGGCAGATTCACCCCTCCACTTT.